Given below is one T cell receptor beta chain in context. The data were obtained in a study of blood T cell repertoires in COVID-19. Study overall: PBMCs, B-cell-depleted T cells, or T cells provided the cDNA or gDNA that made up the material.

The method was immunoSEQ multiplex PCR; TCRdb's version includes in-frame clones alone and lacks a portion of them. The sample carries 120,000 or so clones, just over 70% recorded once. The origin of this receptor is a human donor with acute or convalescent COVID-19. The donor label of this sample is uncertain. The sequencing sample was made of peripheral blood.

CDR3 nucleotides: TGTGCCAGCAGCTTAAAAGGGGGACGCCAAACCGGGGAGCTGTTTTTT. It codes for CASSLKGGRQTGELFF. This chain links TRBV7-9 with TRBJ2-2; a weak D match, TRBD1 (6 bases). The CDR3 loop spans 16 amino acids. CDR1 SEHNR and CDR2 FQNEAQ come from the germline V gene (reference sequence). V was clipped by 2 bases and J by 5 bases, with 15 bases between them.